The next 28 T cell receptor beta chains were all read from a single sample in a study of cytomegalovirus exposure and HLA in healthy donors. Primers: 60 Vbeta forward and 13 Jbeta reverse. Sequencing used immunoSEQ multiplex PCR; TCRdb keeps in-frame clones, though not all of them. Of 75,000 to 95,000 clones in the sample, approximately 70% were seen once. The sequenced sample was PBMCs. Receptor source: a man over 45 in good health and CMV-seronegative.

This chain links TRBV29-1 with TRBJ2-5, with 7 bases identical to TRBD1. Unmatched junction bases numbered 3, after V lost 6 bases and J lost 5 bases. The CDR3 is 11 amino acids. Germline V gene sequence: CDR1 SQVTM, CDR2 ANQGSEA. CDR3 sequence: CSVHRGETQYF. For the CDR3, the DNA is TGCAGCGTCCACAGGGGCGAGACCCAGTACTTC.

The chain has TRBV5-4 and TRBJ1-2; D is unresolved. Germline loops: CDR1 SGHNT, CDR2 YYREEE (reference sequence). Deletions cut 4 bases from V and 10 bases from J, with 14 bases between. The CDR3 totals 12 residues. This CDR3 is CASSPDFGAYTF. CDR3 nucleotides: TGTGCCAGCAGCCCTGACTTTGGAGCCTACACCTTC. Full variable domain (remainder filled in from reference TRBV5-4 and TRBJ1-2): ETGVTQSPTHLIKTRGQQVTLRCSSQSGHNTVSWYQQALGQGPQFIFQYYREEENGRGNFPPRFSGLQFPNYSSELNVNALELDDSALYLCASSPDFGAYTFGSGTRLTVV.

The V gene is TRBV4-2, the J gene TRBJ2-2, with TRBD2 matching over 13 bases. This CDR3 region has 18 residues. Germline CDR1 and CDR2: LGHNA and YNFKEQ. Trimming removed 0 bases from V and 6 bases from J; junction bases left unmatched: 7. CDR3 sequence: CASSQDIRTSGSSGELFF. The CDR3 DNA follows: TGTGCCAGCAGCCAAGACATTCGGACTAGCGGGAGCTCCGGGGAGCTGTTTTTT.

The V call is TRBV15, the J call TRBJ2-7; D is undetermined. Trimming took 0 bases from V and 2 from J, leaving 14 bases between them. The CDR3 length is 16 residues. From germline, CDR1 is LNHNV and CDR2 YYDKDF (reference sequence). The CDR3 spells CATSRDYGDTAYEQYF. The CDR3 bases are TGTGCCACCAGCAGAGATTATGGTGATACTGCCTACGAGCAGTACTTC.

The V call is TRBV5-1, the J call TRBJ2-3; 11 positions match TRBD2. Per germline, CDR1 SGHRS and CDR2 YFSETQ. V lost 4 bases and J lost 4; bases outside the gene matches: 8. The CDR3 is made up of 16 amino acids. The CDR3 sequence is CASSPLTSGISDTQYF. The CDR3 nucleotides are TGCGCCAGCAGCCCGTTGACTAGCGGGATCTCAGATACGCAGTATTTT.

The chain joins TRBV5-4 to TRBJ2-7, with 7 bases lining up with TRBD1. The germline gives CDR1 SGHNT, CDR2 YYREEE (reference sequence). The CDR3 loop spans 18 amino acids. The V segment lost 2 bases and the J segment 0 bases; nucleotides outside the gene matches: 14. CDR3 sequence reads: CASSLRRLGDRSSYEQYV. CDR3 DNA: TGTGCCAGCAGCTTACGGAGATTAGGGGACAGAAGCTCCTACGAGCAGTACGTC.

V and J are TRBV6-5 and TRBJ1-1, with no clear D. The length of the CDR3 is 13 residues. Germline V CDR1 and CDR2: MNHEY, SVGAGI. The V gene lost 5 bases and the J gene lost 1 base, with 8 bases spanning the gap. The DNA of the CDR3 is TGTGCCAGCAGTCCGGTGAAGAACACTGAAGCTTTCTTT. Protein product: CASSPVKNTEAFF.

This chain joins TRBV6-5 and TRBJ2-7; tentative D call: TRBD2 (5 bases). The CDR3 is 15 residues long. The V gene's germline CDR1 is MNHEY and CDR2 SVGAGI. Trimming pared 6 bases from V and 3 bases from J, leaving 18 bases between. CDR3 bases: TGTGCCAGCAGCGCTTATCCCCGGGGTCGCTACGAGCAGTACGTC. Residues: CASSAYPRGRYEQYV.

The table lists this clone with a few counts. CDR3 sequence reads: CAWNAGGRNQPQHF. The CDR3 DNA reads as TGTGCCTGGAATGCAGGGGGCCGCAATCAGCCCCAGCATTTT. The chain joins TRBV30 to TRBJ1-5; 8 nucleotides align to TRBD1. From germline, CDR1 is GTSNPN and CDR2 SVGIG (reference sequence). The CDR3 is 14 amino acids. The J segment lost 2 bases and the V segment lost 4 bases, leaving 4 bases of the junction unmatched.

This clone was observed a handful of times. CDR3: CASSPGPEGYGYTF. As DNA, the CDR3 is TGTGCCAGCAGCCCTGGTCCCGAGGGCTATGGCTACACCTTC. The V call is TRBV9, the J call TRBJ1-2; D remains ambiguous. V lost 4 bases and J 4 bases, leaving 14 bases between the germline ends. This CDR3 has 14 amino acids. Germline CDR1 SGDLS, CDR2 YYNGEE.

The chain has TRBV7-9 and TRBJ2-1, with TRBD2 matching over 10 bases. CDR1 and CDR2 from the germline V gene are SEHNR and FQNEAQ (reference sequence). J was trimmed by 6 bases and V by 4 bases; bases with no gene match: 12. The CDR3 runs to 17 residues. CDR3 in amino acids: CASSSGLRTSGGNEQFF. The CDR3 DNA reads as TGTGCCAGCAGCTCAGGTCTTCGGACTAGCGGCGGCAATGAGCAGTTCTTC. Using reference TRBV7-9 and TRBJ2-1 for the parts outside the CDR3, the full variable domain is DTGVSQNPRHKITKRGQNVTFRCDPISEHNRLYWYRQTLGQGPEFLTYFQNEAQLEKSRLLSDRFSAERPKGSFSTLEIQRTEQGDSAMYLCASSSGLRTSGGNEQFFGPGTRLTVL.

A single count supports this clone. V is TRBV6-5 and J is TRBJ2-3, with 7 bases identical to TRBD2. The ends lost 0 bases at V and 0 bases at J; junction bases unmatched: 3. This CDR3 is 16 amino acids long. Germline V lookup: CDR1 MNHEY, CDR2 SVGAGI. The CDR3 here is CASSYSLAASTDTQYF. DNA of the CDR3: TGTGCCAGCAGTTACTCCCTAGCGGCTAGCACAGATACGCAGTATTTT.

CDR3 protein: CASSPSGSGLYEKLFF. CDR3 in DNA: TGTGCCAGCAGCCCCTCAGGGTCAGGCTTGTATGAAAAACTGTTTTTT. This chain uses TRBV4-2 with TRBJ1-4; possibly TRBD1 for D (5 bases). The CDR3 loop spans 16 amino acids. Between the trimmed V and J ends, which lost 4 bases and 6 bases, there was a span of 18 bases. Germline CDR1 is LGHNA and CDR2 is YNFKEQ.

The rearrangement joins TRBV5-4 to TRBJ1-6; 9 bases map to TRBD1. The CDR3 runs 15 residues. Germline lookup yields CDR1 SGHNT and CDR2 YYREEE (reference sequence). The ends lost 4 bases at V and 7 bases at J; junction bases unmatched: 6. The CDR3 is CASSSGQGRNSPLHF. CDR3 DNA sequence: TGTGCCAGCAGCAGCGGACAGGGGAGGAATTCACCCCTCCACTTT.

V usage is TRBV4-1 and J usage is TRBJ1-5, with 9 bases aligning to TRBD1. Germline CDR1 is MGHRA and CDR2 is YSYEKL. This CDR3 spans 15 amino acids. V was clipped by 1 base and J by 6 bases; unmatched bases: 4. The DNA of the CDR3 is TGCGCCAGCAGCCAAGCTACAGGGGGCGGTCAGCCCCAGCATTTT. It encodes CASSQATGGGQPQHF.

The chain couples TRBV5-4 to TRBJ2-2; D is perhaps TRBD1 (5 bases). Germline V gene sequence: CDR1 SGHNT, CDR2 YYREEE (reference sequence). CDR3 length equals 15 residues. The germline V and J ends were trimmed by 1 base and 3 bases, with 10 bases remaining between them. The CDR3 protein is CASSLPVGDTGELFF. Written as DNA, the CDR3 is TGTGCCAGCAGCTTGCCCGTAGGGGACACCGGGGAGCTGTTTTTT.

This clone occurred a few times. The chain combines TRBV7-2 with TRBJ2-7, with 7 nucleotides matching TRBD1. From germline, CDR1 is SGHTA and CDR2 FQGNSA. The ends lost 5 bases at V and 0 bases at J; junction bases unmatched: 19. The CDR3 is 19 amino acids. The CDR3 bases are TGTGCCAGCAGCCCCCCGATCCTGGGGACAGTCATCGCCTCCTACGAGCAGTACTTC. Translated: CASSPPILGTVIASYEQYF. The variable domain in full, completed from reference TRBV7-2 and TRBJ2-7, reads GAGVSQSPSNKVTEKGKDVELRCDPISGHTALYWYRQSLGQGLEFLIYFQGNSAPDKSGLPSDRFSAERTGGSVSTLTIQRTQQEDSAVYLCASSPPILGTVIASYEQYFGPGTRLTVT.

The chain joins TRBV6-1 to TRBJ2-7; possible D gene TRBD2, 5 bases. Trimming took 8 bases from V and 3 from J, leaving 14 bases between them. The CDR3 is made up of 13 amino acids. The V gene's germline CDR1 is MNHNS and CDR2 SASEGT. CDR3 bases: TGTGCCAGCTATGGATTCCGGGACTACGAGCAGTACTTC. It codes for CASYGFRDYEQYF.

This clone was recorded only once. The rearrangement uses TRBV4-1 and TRBJ1-5; D is perhaps TRBD1 (6 bases). The CDR3 consists of 18 residues. Trimming took 2 bases from V and 0 from J, leaving 17 bases between them. CDR1 is MGHRA and CDR2 is YSYEKL in the germline V gene. DNA of the CDR3: TGCGCCAGCAGCCAACTCCCGACAGGAAGGATTAGCAATCAGCCCCAGCATTTT. Translating it yields CASSQLPTGRISNQPQHF.

The chain couples TRBV9 to TRBJ2-1; 8 bases line up with TRBD1. The germline CDR1 and CDR2 sequences are SGDLS and YYNGEE. J was trimmed by 1 base and V by 2 bases; bases with no gene match: 2. This CDR3 is built from 15 residues. The CDR3 region is CASSVRDRSYNEQFF. CDR3 in DNA: TGTGCCAGCAGCGTCAGGGACAGGTCCTACAATGAGCAGTTCTTC. Full variable domain (remainder filled in from reference TRBV9 and TRBJ2-1): DSGVTQTPKHLITATGQRVTLRCSPRSGDLSVYWYQQSLDQGLQFLIQYYNGEERAKGNILERFSAQQFPDLHSELNLSSLELGDSALYFCASSVRDRSYNEQFFGPGTRLTVL.

This clone turned up a few times. The chain uses TRBV6-4 and TRBJ2-2; 11 bases map to TRBD1. The CDR3 is 16 residues long. The germline V gene has CDR1 MRHNA and CDR2 SNTAGT. V lost 6 bases and J lost 5; bases outside the gene matches: 8. This CDR3 reads CASSRTGGFRTGELFF. The CDR3 nucleotides read TGTGCCAGCAGCAGGACAGGGGGCTTTAGGACCGGGGAGCTGTTTTTT.

This clone has a handful of counts. The chain uses TRBV9 and TRBJ2-1; D gene unclear. The CDR3 runs 15 residues. V was shortened by 5 bases and J by 1 base, with 13 bases between the two germline ends. Germline V lookup: CDR1 SGDLS, CDR2 YYNGEE. The CDR3 coding sequence is TGTGCCAGCAGACGAGGCCTATTATCCTACAATGAGCAGTTCTTC. Translation gives CASRRGLLSYNEQFF.

The rearrangement links TRBV2 to TRBJ2-7; 13 nucleotides match TRBD2. Unmatched junction bases numbered 0, after V lost 4 bases and J lost 6 bases. The CDR3 has 13 residues. The germline CDR1 and CDR2 sequences are SNHLY and FYNNEI. Written as DNA, the CDR3 is TGTGCCAGCAGTGGACTAGCGGGGGGCGAGCAGTACTTC. This encodes CASSGLAGGEQYF.

This clone appeared once. The chain uses TRBV7-2 and TRBJ2-6, with no clear D. Trimming shortened V by 5 bases and J by 0 bases, and 8 bases separated the two germline ends. The CDR3 covers 15 residues. The germline V gene has CDR1 SGHTA and CDR2 FQGNSA. For the CDR3, the DNA is TGTGCCAGCAGCCTGAGTCGCTCTGGGGCCAACGTCCTGACTTTC. This sequence encodes CASSLSRSGANVLTF.

The rearrangement links TRBV7-9 to TRBJ1-3; D is uncertain. Per the germline V gene, CDR1 is SEHNR and CDR2 is FQNEAQ (reference sequence). The CDR3 sequence is 13 residues long. Trimming took 3 bases from V and 2 from J, leaving 5 bases between them. The CDR3 DNA sequence: TGTGCCAGCAGCTTGGCGGCTGGAAACACCATATATTTT. Its translation is CASSLAAGNTIYF.

V is TRBV21-1 and J is TRBJ2-3; TRBD2, the D gene given by the table, was not confirmed from the DNA. TRBV21-1 is described as a pseudogene. This CDR3 has 15 residues. CDR3 nucleotides: TGTGCCAGCACAAGACTAGCGGATACCACAGATACGCAGTATTTT. Translated: CASTRLADTTDTQYF.

V is TRBV19 and J is TRBJ2-1, with D unclear. Germline CDR1 reads LNHDA; CDR2 reads SQIVND (reference sequence). The CDR3 length is 17 residues. V was shortened by 4 bases and J by 0 bases, with 16 bases between the two germline ends. CDR3 sequence: CASSTIKSRISYNEQFF. The CDR3, as DNA: TGTGCCAGTAGTACCATCAAGTCGCGGATCTCCTACAATGAGCAGTTCTTC.

V is TRBV18 and J is TRBJ2-7, with D possibly TRBD2 on 6 matching bases. The V gene lost 6 bases and the J gene lost 4 bases, with 13 bases spanning the gap. The CDR3 consists of 13 residues. Germline loops: CDR1 KGHSH, CDR2 LQKENI. The CDR3 sequence: CASSPDAGYEQYV. CDR3 coding DNA: TGTGCCAGCTCCCCAGACGCGGGGTACGAGCAGTACGTC.